This is a list of T cell receptor beta chains from one sample in a study of T cell responses to AZD1222 COVID-19 vaccine. Produced via immunoSEQ multiplex PCR; TCRdb's table is partial and in-frame only. The data contain 120,000 to 150,000 clones, around 90% of them singletons. The sample consisted of peripheral blood, taken on day 0 of AZD1222 vaccination. Receptor source: an adult in good health. The conserved cysteine and the conserved F or W are not part of the CDR3 here.

CDR3aa: ASRFRDRGNIQY; v_gene: TRBV6-5
CDR3aa: ASSSAGRGTEAF; v_gene: TRBV6-5
CDR3aa: ASSLRAETQY; v_gene: TRBV11-1
CDR3aa: ASSQTFKRGPNNEQF; v_gene: TRBV4-1
CDR3aa: ASSHEGLATNEQF; v_gene: TRBV18
CDR3aa: ASSQGLLSEQY; v_gene: TRBV4-1
CDR3aa: ASSDLPGPRPEGTQY; v_gene: TRBV10-2
CDR3aa: ASSNGGYSNQPQH; v_gene: TRBV6-2/TRBV6-3
CDR3aa: ASSVYPDQDLGARAPSGAF; v_gene: TRBV9
CDR3aa: ATSDERGYT; v_gene: TRBV24-1
CDR3aa: ASSFATKWGNYGYT; v_gene: TRBV28
CDR3aa: ASSPNPGASDTQY; v_gene: TRBV7-2
CDR3aa: ASSTWTSGGYEQY; v_gene: TRBV5-1
CDR3aa: ATRSGVGYT; v_gene: TRBV19
CDR3aa: ASLKPTGGIHTEAF; v_gene: TRBV19
CDR3aa: ASSAHRVYGVGGSYNEQF; v_gene: TRBV21-1
CDR3aa: ATSEEGTTGAFYEQY; v_gene: TRBV24-1
CDR3aa: ASGLPSPKPGNTDTQY; v_gene: TRBV12-5
CDR3aa: ASRARQGAQGEKLF; v_gene: TRBV2
CDR3aa: ASSRSGTAREKLF; v_gene: TRBV5-1
CDR3aa: ASSLGGGYEQY; v_gene: TRBV7-2
CDR3aa: ASSLWGVEISDTQY; v_gene: TRBV7-8
CDR3aa: ASRGTGDQPQH; v_gene: TRBV6-5
CDR3aa: ASSLGGRDTGELF; v_gene: TRBV7-2
CDR3aa: ASSMGRGDSEAF; v_gene: TRBV19
CDR3aa: ASSPPRALGETQY; v_gene: TRBV25-1
CDR3aa: ASSPRPQGAEGNTIY; v_gene: TRBV4-3
CDR3aa: ASRPPPVAEAF; v_gene: TRBV7-2
CDR3aa: ASSLRLAGTDTQY; v_gene: TRBV7-3
CDR3aa: ASSRELPGTGELF; v_gene: TRBV28
CDR3aa: ASSSSLGSGDPYEQY; v_gene: TRBV5-4
CDR3aa: ASSLVSGVRLITEAF; v_gene: TRBV5-1
CDR3aa: ASSQEIVEGNTIY; v_gene: TRBV4-3
CDR3aa: ASSLLTGNEKLF; v_gene: TRBV4-2
CDR3aa: ASSDNRLRGRSYGYT; v_gene: TRBV19
CDR3aa: ASSLDGRVYYNEQF; v_gene: TRBV27
CDR3aa: ASSEMAAGSYNEQF; v_gene: TRBV6-4
CDR3aa: ASRKGTANQPQH; v_gene: TRBV27
CDR3aa: ASSLRTTGHYGYT; v_gene: TRBV27
CDR3aa: ASSQDALGGYT; v_gene: TRBV4-3
CDR3aa: SALTDYEQY; v_gene: TRBV20-1
CDR3aa: ASSLDMGRYNEQF; v_gene: TRBV7-2
CDR3aa: ASSWPGQGGLNEQF; v_gene: TRBV13
CDR3aa: ASSLSGGNYGYT; v_gene: TRBV7-2
CDR3aa: ASSTLGGLAGSEQF; v_gene: TRBV2
CDR3aa: ASSSDPMTGWNTIY; v_gene: TRBV6-5
CDR3aa: ASSPLTGIYGYT; v_gene: TRBV18
CDR3aa: ASSLLEGFTDTQY; v_gene: TRBV7-9